These 9 T cell receptor beta chains came from one sample sequenced in a study of blood T cell repertoires in COVID-19. Sequencing was performed with immunoSEQ multiplex PCR; in TCRdb, only in-frame clones are kept and a portion is missing. The table shows roughly 59,000 clones, with approximately 78% occurring only once. The sample was peripheral blood. Source of these receptors: a man older than 75 with acute or convalescent COVID-19.

This clone was recorded a few times. The chain recombines TRBV13 with TRBJ2-3, with a possible D match to TRBD1 (5 bases). The germline V gene encodes CDR1 PRHDT and CDR2 FYEKMQ (reference sequence). V was clipped by 1 base and J by 0 bases, with 11 bases between them. This CDR3 is 16 amino acids long. In nucleotides, the CDR3 is TGTGCCAGCAGCTTAGCCCCAGGGTTAAGCACAGATACGCAGTATTTT. Translating gives CASSLAPGLSTDTQYF.

The chain couples TRBV10-1 to TRBJ2-7; 8 bases fit TRBD2. This CDR3 is 13 amino acids long. Germline-derived CDR1 and CDR2 are WNHNN and SYGVQD (reference sequence). V lost 4 bases and J lost 4; bases outside the gene matches: 3. The CDR3 bases are TGCGCCAGCAGTGCCGGGGGGGGATACGAGCAGTACTTC. It translates to CASSAGGGYEQYF.

This chain joins TRBV6-5 and TRBJ1-5; D might be TRBD1 (5 bases). The CDR3 length is 14 residues. Germline lookup yields CDR1 MNHEY and CDR2 SVGAGI. The V and J ends lost 4 bases and 6 bases respectively, with 13 bases between them. The CDR3 coding sequence is TGTGCCAGCAGTTTAGCGGGACCCCCTCAGCCCCAGCATTTT. The encoded protein is CASSLAGPPQPQHF.

The chain recombines TRBV5-6 with TRBJ2-7; the match to TRBD2 covers 10 bases. The CDR3 is made up of 16 amino acids. V was clipped by 4 bases and J by 6 bases; unmatched bases: 13. Germline loops: CDR1 SGHDT, CDR2 YYEEEE. The CDR3 sequence is CASSSSPGTSVGEQYF. The CDR3 DNA is TGTGCCAGCAGCAGTAGCCCCGGGACTAGCGTCGGCGAGCAGTACTTC.

The chain has TRBV3-1 (or the pseudogene TRBV3-2) and TRBJ2-7; no reliable D call. Germline assignment: CDR1 LGHDT and CDR2 YNNKEL (reference sequence). The V gene lost 1 base and the J gene lost 5 bases, with 12 bases spanning the gap. The CDR3 length is 14 residues. The CDR3 is CASSQGFGADEQYF. In DNA, the CDR3 is TGTGCCAGCAGCCAAGGTTTCGGCGCGGACGAGCAGTACTTC.

This rearrangement joins TRBV11-2 to TRBJ2-1; TRBD1 aligns across 10 bases. The junction had 14 bases not matched to a gene; V was cut back by 0 bases and J by 6 bases. The CDR3 loop spans 19 amino acids. Germline V gene sequence: CDR1 SGHAT, CDR2 FQNNGV. The CDR3 DNA sequence: TGTGCCAGCAGCTTAGATAGGTCTATCGTAAGACAGGGGGCCAATGAGCAGTTCTTC. Translation gives CASSLDRSIVRQGANEQFF.

In its sample, this clone was seen once. The chain uses TRBV7-2 and TRBJ2-7, with TRBD1 identical over 7 bases. The V and J ends lost 3 bases and 3 bases, in that order; junction bases with no gene match: 2. The CDR3 loop spans 13 amino acids. Germline CDR1 reads SGHTA; CDR2 reads FQGNSA. The CDR3 DNA reads as TGTGCCAGCAGCTTGGACAGGCGCTACGAGCAGTACTTC. It codes for CASSLDRRYEQYF.

The chain couples TRBV18 to TRBJ1-5; TRBD1 agrees at 11 bases. The V gene end was trimmed by 4 bases and the J gene end by 3 bases; junction bases not matched to a gene: 8. The CDR3 contains 17 residues. Germline V gene sequence: CDR1 KGHSH, CDR2 LQKENI. The CDR3 DNA reads TGTGCCAGCTCACTCGGACAGGGGGCTATGGACAATCAGCCCCAGCATTTT. Translation: CASSLGQGAMDNQPQHF.

This chain links TRBV5-1 with TRBJ2-5; 8 nucleotides line up with TRBD2. V trimming: 7 bases; J trimming: 3 bases; junction bases outside the gene matches: 11. This CDR3 is 15 amino acids long. Germline lookup yields CDR1 SGHRS and CDR2 YFSETQ. The CDR3 loop is CASSRGERGKETQYF. CDR3 in DNA: TGCGCCAGCTCACGCGGGGAGCGGGGGAAAGAGACCCAGTACTTC.